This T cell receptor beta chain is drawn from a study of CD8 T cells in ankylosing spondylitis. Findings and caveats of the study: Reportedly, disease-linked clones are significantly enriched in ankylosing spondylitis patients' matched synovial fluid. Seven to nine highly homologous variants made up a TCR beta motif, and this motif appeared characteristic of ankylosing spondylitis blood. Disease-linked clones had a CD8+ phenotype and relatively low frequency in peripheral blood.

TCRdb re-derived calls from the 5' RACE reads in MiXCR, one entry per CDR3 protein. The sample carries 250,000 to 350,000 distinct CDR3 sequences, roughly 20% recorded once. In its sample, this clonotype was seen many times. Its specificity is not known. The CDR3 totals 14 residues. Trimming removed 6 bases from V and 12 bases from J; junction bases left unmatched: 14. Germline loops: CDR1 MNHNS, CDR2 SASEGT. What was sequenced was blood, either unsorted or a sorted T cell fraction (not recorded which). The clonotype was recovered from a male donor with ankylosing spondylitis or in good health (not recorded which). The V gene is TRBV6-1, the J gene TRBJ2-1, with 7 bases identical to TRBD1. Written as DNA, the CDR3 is TGTGCCAGCAGAATCTCGGACAGGCTTGATGGGCAGTTCTTC. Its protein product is CASRISDRLDGQFF.